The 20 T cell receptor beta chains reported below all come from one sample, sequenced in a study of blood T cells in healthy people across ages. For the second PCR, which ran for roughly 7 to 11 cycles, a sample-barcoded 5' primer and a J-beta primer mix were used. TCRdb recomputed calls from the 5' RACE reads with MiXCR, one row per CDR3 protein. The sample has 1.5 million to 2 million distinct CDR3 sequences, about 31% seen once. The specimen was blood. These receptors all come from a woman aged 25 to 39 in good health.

CDR3 DNA sequence: TGCAGTGCTAACGGGGCAGGGGGCAGGAATCAGCCCCAGCATTTT. It yields the protein CSANGAGGRNQPQHF. The chain uses TRBV20-1 and TRBJ1-5; 8 bases fit TRBD1. Germline CDR1 is DFQATT and CDR2 is SNEGSKA (reference sequence). The CDR3 spans 15 residues. V shed 4 bases and J 4 bases; nucleotides not matched to a gene: 9.

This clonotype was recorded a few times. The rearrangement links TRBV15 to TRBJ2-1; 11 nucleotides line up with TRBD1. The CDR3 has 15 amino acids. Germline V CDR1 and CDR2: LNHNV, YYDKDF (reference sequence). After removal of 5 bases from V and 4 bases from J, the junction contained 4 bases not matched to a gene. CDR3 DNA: TGTGCCACCAGCGCCCGGGACAGGGGGTACAATGAGCAGTTCTTC. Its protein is CATSARDRGYNEQFF.

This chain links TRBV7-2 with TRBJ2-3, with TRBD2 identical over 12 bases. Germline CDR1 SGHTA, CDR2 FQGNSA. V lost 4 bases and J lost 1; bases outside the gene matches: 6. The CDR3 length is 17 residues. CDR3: CASSSERLAGGTDTQYF. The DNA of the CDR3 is TGTGCCAGCAGCTCCGAAAGACTAGCGGGGGGCACAGATACGCAGTATTTT.

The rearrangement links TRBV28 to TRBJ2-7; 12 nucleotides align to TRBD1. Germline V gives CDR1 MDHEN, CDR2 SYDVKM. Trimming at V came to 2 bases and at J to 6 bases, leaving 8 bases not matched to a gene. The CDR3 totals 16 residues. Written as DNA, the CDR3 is TGTGCCAGCAGTTTAAGGGTAGGGACAGGGGGCCTCGAGCAGTACTTC. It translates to CASSLRVGTGGLEQYF.

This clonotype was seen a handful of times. The CDR3 nucleotides read TGTGCCAGCGGGCCCGGGAAAGCGAATGAAAAACTGTTTTTT. Its protein product is CASGPGKANEKLFF. This chain joins TRBV7-9 and TRBJ1-4; D is unclear. CDR1 and CDR2 from the germline V gene are SEHNR and FQNEAQ (reference sequence). CDR3 length equals 14 residues. The V end was cut by 8 bases, the J end by 5 bases, with 15 bases between.

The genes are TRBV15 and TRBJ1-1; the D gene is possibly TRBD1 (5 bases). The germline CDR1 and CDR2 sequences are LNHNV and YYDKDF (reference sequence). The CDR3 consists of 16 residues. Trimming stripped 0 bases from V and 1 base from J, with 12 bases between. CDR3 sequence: CATSRDLGRRNTEAFF. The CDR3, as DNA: TGTGCCACCAGCAGAGATTTGGGACGAAGGAACACTGAAGCTTTCTTT. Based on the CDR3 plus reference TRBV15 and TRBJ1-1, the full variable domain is DAMVIQNPRYQVTQFGKPVTLSCSQTLNHNVMYWYQQKSSQAPKLLFHYYDKDFNNEADTPDNFQSRRPNTSFCFLDIRSPGLGDTAMYLCATSRDLGRRNTEAFFGQGTRLTVV.

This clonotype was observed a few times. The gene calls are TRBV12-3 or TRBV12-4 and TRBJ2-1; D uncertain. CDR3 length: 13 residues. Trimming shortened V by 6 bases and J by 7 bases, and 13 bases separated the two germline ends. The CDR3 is CASRPLSGNEQFF. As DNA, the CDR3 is TGTGCCAGCAGGCCCCTTAGTGGAAATGAGCAGTTCTTC.

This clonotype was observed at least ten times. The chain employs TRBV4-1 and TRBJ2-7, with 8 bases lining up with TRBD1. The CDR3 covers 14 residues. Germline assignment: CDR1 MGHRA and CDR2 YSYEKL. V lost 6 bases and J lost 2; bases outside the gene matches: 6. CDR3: CASRPDRVTYEQYF. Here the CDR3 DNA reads TGCGCCAGCAGACCGGACAGGGTCACCTACGAGCAGTACTTC.

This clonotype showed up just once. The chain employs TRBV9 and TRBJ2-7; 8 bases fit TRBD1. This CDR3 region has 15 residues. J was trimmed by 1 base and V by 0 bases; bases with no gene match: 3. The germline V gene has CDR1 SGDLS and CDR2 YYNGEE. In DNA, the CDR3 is TGTGCCAGCAGCGTAGACGGGACAGGATCCTACGAGCAGTACTTC. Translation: CASSVDGTGSYEQYF.

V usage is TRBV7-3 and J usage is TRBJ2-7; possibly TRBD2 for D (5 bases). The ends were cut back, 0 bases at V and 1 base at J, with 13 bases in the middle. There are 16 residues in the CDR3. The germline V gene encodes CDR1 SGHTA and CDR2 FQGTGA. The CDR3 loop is CASSLTASGASYEQYF. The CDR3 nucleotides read TGTGCCAGCAGCTTAACGGCGAGCGGCGCATCCTACGAGCAGTACTTC.

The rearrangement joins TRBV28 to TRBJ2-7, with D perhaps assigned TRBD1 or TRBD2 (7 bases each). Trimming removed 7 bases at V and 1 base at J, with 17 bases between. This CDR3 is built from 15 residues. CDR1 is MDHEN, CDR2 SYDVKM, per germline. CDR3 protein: CASTLGGTASYEQYF. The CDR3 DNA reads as TGTGCCAGCACCCTCGGGGGGACAGCATCCTACGAGCAGTACTTC.

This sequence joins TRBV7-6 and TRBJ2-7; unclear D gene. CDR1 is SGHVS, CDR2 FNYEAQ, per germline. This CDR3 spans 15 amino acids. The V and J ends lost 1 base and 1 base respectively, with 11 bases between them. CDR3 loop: CASSLESSRSYEQYF. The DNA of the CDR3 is TGTGCCAGCAGCTTAGAATCCTCCCGTTCCTACGAGCAGTACTTC.

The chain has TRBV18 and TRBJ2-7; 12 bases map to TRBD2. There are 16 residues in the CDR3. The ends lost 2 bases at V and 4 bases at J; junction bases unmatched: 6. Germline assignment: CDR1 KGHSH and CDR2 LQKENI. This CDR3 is CASSPGTGTSGYEQYF. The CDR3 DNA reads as TGTGCCAGCTCACCAGGAACCGGGACTAGCGGGTACGAGCAGTACTTC.

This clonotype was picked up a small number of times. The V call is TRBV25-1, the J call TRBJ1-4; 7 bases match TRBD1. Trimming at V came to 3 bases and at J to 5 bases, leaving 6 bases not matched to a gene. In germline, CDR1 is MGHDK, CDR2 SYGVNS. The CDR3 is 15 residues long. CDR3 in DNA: TGTGCCAGCAGTGATCCGGGACAGAAAAATGAAAAACTGTTTTTT. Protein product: CASSDPGQKNEKLFF.

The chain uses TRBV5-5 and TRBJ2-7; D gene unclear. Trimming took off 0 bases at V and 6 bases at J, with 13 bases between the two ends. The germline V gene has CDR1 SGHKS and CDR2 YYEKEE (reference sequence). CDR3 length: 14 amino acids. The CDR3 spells CASSLAAAPLEQYF. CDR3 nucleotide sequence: TGTGCCAGCAGCTTGGCGGCGGCCCCCCTCGAGCAGTACTTC.

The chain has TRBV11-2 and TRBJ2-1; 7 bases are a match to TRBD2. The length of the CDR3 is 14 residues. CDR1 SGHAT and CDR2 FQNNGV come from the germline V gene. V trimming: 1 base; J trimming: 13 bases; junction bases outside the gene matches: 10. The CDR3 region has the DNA TGTGCCAGCAGCTTAGGATTAGCGGGTCTAGCACAGTTCTTC. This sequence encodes CASSLGLAGLAQFF.

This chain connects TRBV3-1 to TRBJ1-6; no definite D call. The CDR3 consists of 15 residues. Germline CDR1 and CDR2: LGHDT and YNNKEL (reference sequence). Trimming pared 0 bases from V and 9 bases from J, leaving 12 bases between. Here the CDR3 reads CASSQDLGLTSPLHF. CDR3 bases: TGTGCCAGCAGCCAAGATTTAGGGCTGACTTCACCCCTCCACTTT. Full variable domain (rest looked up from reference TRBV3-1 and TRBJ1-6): DTAVSQTPKYLVTQMGNDKSIKCEQNLGHDTMYWYKQDSKKFLKIMFSYNNKELIINETVPNRFSPKSPDKAHLNLHINSLELGDSAVYFCASSQDLGLTSPLHFGNGTRLTVT.

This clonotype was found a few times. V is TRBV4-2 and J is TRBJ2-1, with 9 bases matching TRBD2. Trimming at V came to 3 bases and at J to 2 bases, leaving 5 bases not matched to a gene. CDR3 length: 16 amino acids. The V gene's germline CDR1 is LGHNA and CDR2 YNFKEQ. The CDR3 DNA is TGTGCCAGCAGCCAGGTTACTAGCGGGCCCTACAATGAGCAGTTCTTC. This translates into CASSQVTSGPYNEQFF.

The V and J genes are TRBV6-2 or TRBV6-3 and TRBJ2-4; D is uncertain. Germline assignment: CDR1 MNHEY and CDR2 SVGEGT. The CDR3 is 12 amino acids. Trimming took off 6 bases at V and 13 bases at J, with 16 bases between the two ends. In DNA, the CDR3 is TGTGCCAGCAGCCTTAAGCGTGATGAGCAGTACTTC. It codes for CASSLKRDEQYF.

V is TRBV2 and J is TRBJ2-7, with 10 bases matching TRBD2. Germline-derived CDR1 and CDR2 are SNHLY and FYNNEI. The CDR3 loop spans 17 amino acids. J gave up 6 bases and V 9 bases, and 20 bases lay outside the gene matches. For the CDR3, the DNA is TGTGCCAGTAGAACCTACCCCCCGGGACTAGCGATAGGCGAGCAGTACTTC. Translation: CASRTYPPGLAIGEQYF.